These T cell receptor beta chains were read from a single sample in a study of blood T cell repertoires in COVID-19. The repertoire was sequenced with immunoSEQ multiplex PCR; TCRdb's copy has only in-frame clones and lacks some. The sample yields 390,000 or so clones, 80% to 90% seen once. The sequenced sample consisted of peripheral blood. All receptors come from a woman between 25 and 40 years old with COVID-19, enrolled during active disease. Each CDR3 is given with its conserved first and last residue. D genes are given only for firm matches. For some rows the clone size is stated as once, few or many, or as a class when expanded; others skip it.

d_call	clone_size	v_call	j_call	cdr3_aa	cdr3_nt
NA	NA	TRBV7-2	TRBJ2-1	CASSLREPPSGAIYNEQFF	TGTGCCAGCAGCCTACGCGAACCACCTAGTGGGGCTATCTACAATGAGCAGTTCTTC
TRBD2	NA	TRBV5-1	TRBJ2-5	CASSLASGRPQETQYF	TGCGCCAGCAGCTTGGCCAGCGGGAGGCCACAAGAGACCCAGTACTTC
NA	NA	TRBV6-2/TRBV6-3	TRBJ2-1	CASSFSGSGEQFF	TGTGCCAGCAGTTTTTCCGGGAGCGGTGAGCAGTTCTTC
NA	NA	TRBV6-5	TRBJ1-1	CASSLTQGNTEAFF	TGTGCCAGCAGCTTAACACAGGGGAACACTGAAGCTTTCTTT
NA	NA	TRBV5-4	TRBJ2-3	CASTYPGLFSTDTQYF	TGTGCCAGCACGTACCCGGGGTTATTTAGCACAGATACGCAGTATTTT
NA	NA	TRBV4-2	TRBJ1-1	CASSPYTENTEAFF	TGTGCCAGCAGCCCTTACACAGAGAACACTGAAGCTTTCTTT
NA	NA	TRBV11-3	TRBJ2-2	CASSLDLGPSHLSGGELFF	TGTGCCAGCAGCTTAGATCTGGGCCCGAGCCACCTGAGTGGCGGGGAGCTGTTTTTT
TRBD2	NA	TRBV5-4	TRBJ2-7	CASSFTGGAGEQYF	TGTGCCAGCAGCTTTACCGGGGGGGCCGGCGAGCAGTACTTC
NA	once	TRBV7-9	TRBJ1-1	CASSFHREGGVRNTEAFF	TGTGCCAGCAGCTTTCATAGGGAAGGAGGAGTGCGGAACACTGAAGCTTTCTTT
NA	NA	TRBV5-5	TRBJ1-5	CASSLALGAHNQPQHF	TGTGCCAGCAGCTTGGCGTTGGGAGCGCACAATCAGCCCCAGCATTTT
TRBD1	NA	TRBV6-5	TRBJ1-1	CASSLGQTTEAFF	TGTGCCAGCAGTTTGGGACAGACCACTGAAGCTTTCTTT
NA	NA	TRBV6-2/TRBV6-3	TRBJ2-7	CASSYFDNYEQYF	TGTGCCAGCAGTTACTTTGACAACTACGAGCAGTACTTC
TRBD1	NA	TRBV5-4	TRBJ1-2	CASSRYPSPTGAYGYTF	TGTGCCAGCAGCCGATACCCGAGTCCGACAGGGGCCTATGGCTACACCTTC
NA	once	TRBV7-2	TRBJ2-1	CASSLAPTPYNEQFF	TGTGCCAGCAGCTTAGCCCCGACACCGTACAATGAGCAGTTCTTC
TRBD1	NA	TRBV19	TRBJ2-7	CASSPGTVGGQYF	TGTGCCAGTAGTCCCGGGACAGTAGGAGGGCAGTACTTC
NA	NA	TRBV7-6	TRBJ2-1	CASGRRGGEQFF	TGTGCCAGCGGACGGAGGGGTGGTGAGCAGTTCTTC
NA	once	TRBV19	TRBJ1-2	CASRRSTRQATYGYTF	TGTGCCAGTAGACGGAGTACCAGACAGGCGACTTATGGCTACACCTTC
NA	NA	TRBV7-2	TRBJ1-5	CASSPGLDPAGNQPQHF	TGTGCCAGCAGCCCGGGGTTGGACCCAGCAGGCAATCAGCCCCAGCATTTT
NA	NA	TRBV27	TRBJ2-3	CASSSPRQVTDTQYF	TGTGCCAGCAGTTCCCCCAGACAGGTCACAGATACGCAGTATTTT
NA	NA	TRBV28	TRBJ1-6	CASSFRESPLHF	TGTGCCAGCAGTTTCAGGGAATCACCCCTCCACTTT
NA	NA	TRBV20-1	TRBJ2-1	CSASPREDFWNEQFF	TGCAGTGCTAGTCCCAGGGAAGATTTTTGGAATGAGCAGTTCTTC
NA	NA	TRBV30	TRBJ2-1	CAWNRGGSYNEQFF	TGTGCCTGGAACCGAGGGGGCTCCTACAATGAGCAGTTCTTC
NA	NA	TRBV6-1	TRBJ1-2	CASSEVRAGGYTF	TGTGCCAGCAGTGAAGTCAGGGCGGGAGGCTACACCTTC
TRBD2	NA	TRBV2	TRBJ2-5	CASIRTSGVSGTQYF	TGTGCCAGCATTCGGACTAGCGGCGTCTCCGGGACCCAGTACTTC
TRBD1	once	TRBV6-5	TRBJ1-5	CASRSTGGAEQPQHF	TGTGCCAGCAGGTCGACAGGGGGCGCTGAACAGCCCCAGCATTTT
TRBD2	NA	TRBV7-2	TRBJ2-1	CASSPSAGEYNEQFF	TGTGCCAGCAGCCCCTCTGCGGGGGAGTACAATGAGCAGTTCTTC
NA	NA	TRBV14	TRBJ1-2	CASSQDGAGLYGYTF	TGTGCCAGCAGCCAAGATGGGGCAGGGTTGTATGGCTACACCTTC
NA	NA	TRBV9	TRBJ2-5	CASSPRRGETQYF	TGTGCCAGCAGCCCCCGGCGGGGTGAGACCCAGTACTTC
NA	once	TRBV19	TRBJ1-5	CASSILDHSNQPQHF	TGTGCCAGTAGTATACTAGACCATAGCAATCAGCCCCAGCATTTT
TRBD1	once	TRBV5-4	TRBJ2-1	CASSLGQGGLFF	TGTGCCAGCAGCTTGGGACAAGGGGGCCTGTTCTTC
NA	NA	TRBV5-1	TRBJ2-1	CASSLDPGRQFF	TGCGCCAGCAGCTTGGATCCAGGGCGGCAGTTCTTC
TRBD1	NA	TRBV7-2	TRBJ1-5	CASSRDRDRNQPQHF	TGTGCCAGCAGTCGAGACAGGGATCGGAATCAGCCCCAGCATTTT
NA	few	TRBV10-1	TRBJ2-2	CASRTGNTGELFF	TGCGCCAGCAGGACAGGCAACACCGGGGAGCTGTTTTTT
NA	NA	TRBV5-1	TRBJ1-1	CASSLSQGDTEAFF	TGCGCCAGCAGCTTGTCACAGGGCGACACTGAAGCTTTCTTT
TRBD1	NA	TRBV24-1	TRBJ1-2	CATSSTGKDPPGYTF	TGTGCCACCTCCTCGACAGGGAAGGACCCTCCGGGCTACACCTTC
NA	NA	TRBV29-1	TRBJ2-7	CSAQDSRNEQYF	TGCAGCGCCCAGGACAGTCGCAACGAGCAGTACTTC
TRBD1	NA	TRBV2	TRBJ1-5	CASSRDRGTYSNQPQHF	TGTGCCAGCAGTCGGGACAGGGGGACTTATAGCAATCAGCCCCAGCATTTT
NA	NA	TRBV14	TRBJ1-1	CASSQQSNTEAFF	TGTGCCAGCAGCCAGCAGTCGAACACTGAAGCTTTCTTT
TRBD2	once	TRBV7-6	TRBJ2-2	CASSLARASGGNTGELFF	TGTGCCAGCAGCTTAGCGCGGGCTAGCGGGGGTAACACCGGGGAGCTGTTTTTT
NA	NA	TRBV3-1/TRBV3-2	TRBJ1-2	CASSQEGQPFYGYTF	TGTGCCAGCAGCCAAGAGGGACAACCCTTCTATGGCTACACCTTC
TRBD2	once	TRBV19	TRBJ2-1	CASSPWTSGGNNEQFF	TGTGCCAGTAGTCCATGGACTAGCGGGGGGAACAATGAGCAGTTCTTC
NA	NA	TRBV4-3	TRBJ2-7	CASSQVVARAYEQYF	TGCGCCAGCAGCCAAGTAGTAGCCAGGGCCTACGAGCAGTACTTC
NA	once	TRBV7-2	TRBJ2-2	CASSLAMSSGELFF	TGTGCCAGCAGCTTAGCGATGAGCTCCGGGGAGCTGTTTTTT
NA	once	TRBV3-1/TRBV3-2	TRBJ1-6	CASSQGQAHLHF	TGTGCCAGCAGCCAAGGGCAGGCGCACCTCCACTTT
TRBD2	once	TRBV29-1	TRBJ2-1	CSVEDWSERGHNEQFF	TGCAGCGTTGAAGATTGGTCCGAGCGGGGGCACAATGAGCAGTTCTTC
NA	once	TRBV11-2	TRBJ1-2	CASSPGEGPIPTF	TGTGCCAGCAGCCCCGGGGAGGGCCCAATCCCCACCTTC
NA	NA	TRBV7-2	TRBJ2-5	CASSFDPSAKTQYF	TGTGCCAGCAGCTTTGATCCTAGCGCGAAGACCCAGTACTTC
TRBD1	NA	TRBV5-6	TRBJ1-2	CASSSGQGTYGYTF	TGTGCCAGCAGCTCCGGACAGGGGACATATGGCTACACCTTC
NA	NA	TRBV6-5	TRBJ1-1	CASRSGWATEAFF	TGTGCCAGCAGATCAGGGTGGGCCACTGAAGCTTTCTTT
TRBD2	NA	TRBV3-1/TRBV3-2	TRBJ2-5	CASSQVQLAGAQETQYF	TGTGCCAGCAGCCAAGTTCAACTAGCGGGAGCGCAAGAGACCCAGTACTTC
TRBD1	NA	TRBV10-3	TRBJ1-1	CAISPGQGEAFF	TGTGCCATCAGTCCCGGACAGGGAGAAGCTTTCTTT
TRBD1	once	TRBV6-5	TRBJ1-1	CASSSGQANTEAFF	TGTGCCAGCAGCTCGGGACAGGCGAACACTGAAGCTTTCTTT
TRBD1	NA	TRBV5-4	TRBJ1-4	CASSLDRGATNEKLFF	TGTGCCAGCAGCTTGGACAGGGGCGCAACTAATGAAAAACTGTTTTTT
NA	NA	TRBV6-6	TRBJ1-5	CASSYTSGSNQPQHF	TGTGCCAGCAGTTATACGTCGGGAAGCAATCAGCCCCAGCATTTT
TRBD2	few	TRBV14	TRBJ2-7	CASSDHTIGLAEISYEQYF	TGTGCCAGCAGCGATCATACGATTGGACTAGCGGAGATATCCTACGAGCAGTACTTC
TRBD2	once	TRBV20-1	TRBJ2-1	CSASSTSGSMAYNEQFF	TGCAGTGCTAGTTCGACTAGCGGGAGTATGGCCTACAATGAGCAGTTCTTC
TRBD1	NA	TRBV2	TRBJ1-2	CASSDSRDRVPHGYTF	TGTGCCAGCAGTGATAGTCGGGACAGGGTCCCTCATGGCTACACCTTC
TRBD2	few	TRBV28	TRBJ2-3	CASAGDGSDTDTQYF	TGTGCCAGCGCGGGGGACGGATCCGACACAGATACGCAGTATTTT
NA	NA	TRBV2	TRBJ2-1	CASRSQGSDEQFF	TGTGCCAGCAGAAGCCAGGGTTCGGATGAGCAGTTCTTC